This TCR beta chain was sequenced for a study of T cell responses to AZD1222 COVID-19 vaccine. The sample holds one count of this clone. Its cognate antigen is unknown. V lost 3 bases, J lost 4 bases, and 13 bases lay in between. The CDR3 has 16 amino acids. CDR1 is SEHNR, CDR2 FQNEAQ, per germline (reference sequence). This table comes from immunoSEQ multiplex PCR, and its TCRdb copy is limited to in-frame clones, with some not included. The table lists around 120,000 clones, around 94% of them singletons, with 2% to 2.5% in the top ten. Findings and caveats of the study: Baseline testing showed seropositivity in only a handful of AZD1222 recipients. Only after the peak T cell response were repertoires sampled.

The sequence came from an adult in good health. This material consisted of peripheral blood, taken on day 0 of AZD1222 vaccination. The chain uses TRBV7-9 and TRBJ1-6; D is unresolved. Here the CDR3 reads CASSFTGEIYNSPLHF. Written as DNA, the CDR3 is TGTGCCAGCAGCTTCACCGGGGAAATTTATAATTCACCCCTCCACTTT.